The 27 T cell receptor beta chains in this list originate from one sample, sequenced in a study of prognosis after radiotherapy for stage I lung cancer (dated by TCRdb to the early 2020s). Instrument on record: Illumina HiSeq 3000. The TCR beta CDR3 region was amplified from genomic DNA by two rounds of multiplex PCR. In the first PCR round, primers specific to each TRBV and TRBJ gene were used, and the primer sequences were filed in Chinese patent CN105087789A. Using fastp trimming at Q25 and MiXCR clonotype assembly, TCRdb reanalyzed the public sequencing data and kept in-frame beta chains. Each entry is one CDR3 protein sequence, shown with its most common DNA and genes. The sample table holds about 14,000 distinct CDR3 sequences, of which 31% were seen once. Around a quarter of the sample goes to the ten largest clones. Source: PBMCs, taken before or after stereotactic body radiation therapy (not recorded which). All receptors come from a donor over 45 with non-small cell lung cancer.

In its sample, this clonotype ranks as medium-sized. V usage is TRBV2 and J usage is TRBJ2-1; D is possibly TRBD1 or TRBD2 (5 bases each). Trimming stripped 3 bases from V and 1 base from J, with 13 bases between. CDR1 is SNHLY, CDR2 FYNNEI, per germline. The CDR3 length is 16 residues. The CDR3 DNA reads as TGTGCCAGCAGTGATTTGGGGGTTAGGTCCTACAATGAGCAGTTCTTC. Its protein product is CASSDLGVRSYNEQFF.

This clonotype was counted many times. J is TRBJ1-5 and V is TRBV28; TRBD1 is a possible D gene (6 bases). This CDR3 spans 14 amino acids. Trimming removed 11 bases at V and 3 bases at J, with 17 bases between. Looked up from germline, CDR1 is MDHEN and CDR2 is SYDVKM. The CDR3 DNA follows: TGTGCCGCACTTAGGGGGGAACACAATCAGCCCCAGCATTTT. As protein: CAALRGEHNQPQHF. Supplemented by reference TRBV28 and TRBJ1-5, the full variable domain reads DVKVTQSSRYLVKRTGEKVFLECVQDMDHENMFWYRQDPGLGLRLIYFSYDVKMKEKGDIPEGYSVSREKKERFSLILESASTNQTSMYLCAALRGEHNQPQHFGDGTRLSIL.

This clonotype appeared many times. This chain links TRBV2 with TRBJ1-1; 7 bases agree with TRBD1. The trim removed 6 bases at V and 1 base at J, leaving 8 bases unmatched. The CDR3 loop spans 15 amino acids. The germline gives CDR1 SNHLY, CDR2 FYNNEI. CDR3 nucleotide sequence: TGTGCCAGCAGGCCCAGACAGGGCCGGAACACTGAAGCTTTCTTT. It translates to CASRPRQGRNTEAFF.

This clonotype was observed many times. The genes are TRBV5-1 and TRBJ2-3, with D unresolved. Germline CDR1 reads SGHRS; CDR2 reads YFSETQ. This CDR3 is 15 amino acids long. V lost 0 bases, J lost 6 bases, and 14 bases lay in between. In DNA, the CDR3 is TGCGCCAGCAGCTTGGGTCCGGGTCTTTGGGATACGCAGTATTTT. Its translation: CASSLGPGLWDTQYF.

By sample share, this clonotype is medium-sized. The chain couples TRBV7-3 to TRBJ2-1, with 14 bases fitting TRBD2. The CDR3 has 17 amino acids. The trim removed 3 bases at V and 8 bases at J, leaving 9 bases unmatched. The germline V gene encodes CDR1 SGHTA and CDR2 FQGTGA. CDR3 sequence reads: CASSLRIGTSGSHEQFF. CDR3 DNA sequence: TGTGCCAGCAGCTTGAGAATCGGGACTAGCGGGAGTCATGAGCAGTTCTTC.

As regards this clonotype: A read error likely explains this, since a far larger clone differs by one base. V is TRBV7-3 and J is TRBJ2-7; a possible D gene is TRBD1 (7 bases). Germline V gene lookup returns CDR1 SGHTA and CDR2 FQGTGA. The length of the CDR3 is 17 residues. V lost 6 bases and J lost 2, with 23 bases in between. For the CDR3, the DNA is TGTGCCAGCAGTGGTCTACCTCAGGGGGGAACAGCCTACGAGCAGTACTTC. Translation gives CASSGLPQGGTAYEQYF.

This clonotype was detected ten times or more. The CDR3: CASSRTGLNYGYTF. CDR3 sequence (DNA): TGTGCCAGCAGCCGGACTGGGTTAAACTATGGCTACACCTTC. This chain joins TRBV5-6 and TRBJ1-2; no clear D. CDR3 length: 14 amino acids. Germline V gives CDR1 SGHDT, CDR2 YYEEEE. Trimming removed 4 bases from V and 2 bases from J, with 12 bases in between.

Concerning this clonotype itself: With a far larger clone one base away, a read error is the likely cause. The rearrangement links TRBV7-9 to TRBJ2-1, with D possibly being TRBD2 (6 bases). The CDR3 totals 18 residues. Germline assignment: CDR1 SEHNR and CDR2 FQNEAQ (reference sequence). Between the trimmed V and J ends, which lost 5 bases and 4 bases, there was a span of 24 bases. DNA of the CDR3: TGTGCCAGCAGCAAACCCCAACTAGCAGATTCTCAATACAATGAGCAGTTCTTC. This encodes CASSKPQLADSQYNEQFF.

This clonotype has at least ten counts. This chain joins TRBV5-4 and TRBJ2-6, with TRBD2 as a possible D gene (6 bases). The germline V and J ends were trimmed by 4 bases and 0 bases, with 14 bases remaining between them. The CDR3 totals 17 residues. Germline CDR1 reads SGHNT; CDR2 reads YYREEE (reference sequence). DNA for the CDR3: TGTGCCAGCAGCCCGGTCGGGGGTGGCTCTGGGGCCAACGTCCTGACTTTC. Residues: CASSPVGGGSGANVLTF.

In this sample, this clonotype turned up many times. V gene TRBV18 combines with J gene TRBJ2-3, with D unresolved. CDR3 length: 12 amino acids. Trimming stripped 2 bases from V and 6 bases from J, with 6 bases between. Germline CDR1 reads KGHSH; CDR2 reads LQKENI. The CDR3 region has the DNA TGTGCCAGCTCACCAGGTGTTGATACGCAGTATTTT. This codes for CASSPGVDTQYF.

As regards this clonotype: A junction end diverges from the germline sequence, so it may reflect a read error. The chain couples TRBV5-1 to TRBJ2-7, with 7 bases matching TRBD1. The CDR3 totals 17 residues. CDR1 is SGHRS and CDR2 is YFSETQ in the germline V gene. DNA of the CDR3: TGCGCCAGCAGCTCCCCCGGCGTACAGGGGAGCTACTACGAGCAGTACTTT. This translates into CASSSPGVQGSYYEQYF.

This clonotype was observed a single time. This chain connects TRBV7-8 to TRBJ1-5; 7 nucleotides line up with TRBD1. From germline, CDR1 is SGHVS and CDR2 FQNEAQ. There are 14 residues in the CDR3. V shed 8 bases, J shed 2 bases, and the junction held 6 bases outside the gene matches. The CDR3 protein is CASGRDSGNQPQHF. CDR3 coding DNA: TGTGCCAGCGGTCGGGACAGTGGCAATCAGCCCCAGCATTTT.

This clonotype showed up many times. CDR3 residues: CSARTHTEAFF. CDR3 coding DNA: TGCAGTGCTAGAACCCACACTGAAGCTTTCTTT. The genes are TRBV20-1 and TRBJ1-1; D is unclear. V was cut by 2 bases and J by 3 bases, with 4 bases left in between. In germline, CDR1 is DFQATT, CDR2 SNEGSKA (reference sequence). This CDR3 spans 11 amino acids.

This sequence joins TRBV28 and TRBJ2-7, with 10 bases matching TRBD2. Per germline, CDR1 MDHEN and CDR2 SYDVKM. This CDR3 spans 13 amino acids. V lost 9 bases, J lost 5 bases, and 7 bases stayed unmatched. The DNA of the CDR3 is TGTGCCAGTAACCTAGCGGGGGCTAACGAGCAGTACTTC. It translates to CASNLAGANEQYF. The full variable domain, in which reference TRBV28 and TRBJ2-7 provide the parts outside the CDR3, is DVKVTQSSRYLVKRTGEKVFLECVQDMDHENMFWYRQDPGLGLRLIYFSYDVKMKEKGDIPEGYSVSREKKERFSLILESASTNQTSMYLCASNLAGANEQYFGPGTRLTVT.

This clonotype has at least ten counts. CDR3 in DNA: TGTGCCAGCTCACCAAAGGGGGCTAAGATTGAAAAACTGTTTTTT. This codes for CASSPKGAKIEKLFF. V is TRBV18 and J is TRBJ1-4; 7 bases are a match to TRBD1. Looked up from germline, CDR1 is KGHSH and CDR2 is LQKENI. V dropped 2 bases and J dropped 7; count of bases not matched to a gene: 7. This CDR3 spans 15 amino acids.

This clonotype is labeled medium-sized (0.01 to 0.1%). This chain's CDR3 is CASRNTDTQYF. CDR3 bases: TGTGCCAGCAGGAACACAGATACGCAGTATTTT. This chain joins TRBV2 and TRBJ2-3; no definite D call. The V gene lost 6 bases and the J gene lost 2 bases, with 3 bases spanning the gap. CDR3 size: 11 residues. The V gene's germline CDR1 is SNHLY and CDR2 FYNNEI.

In the case of this clonotype: A much larger clone is a single base away; this may be a read error. This sequence joins TRBV29-1 and TRBJ2-5; D is uncertain. V lost 6 bases and J 7 bases, leaving 12 bases between the germline ends. This CDR3 is 11 amino acids long. Germline assignment: CDR1 SQVTM and CDR2 ANQGSEA. The CDR3 DNA reads as TGCAGCGTCTCTCACTGTGGGACCCAGTACTTC. Protein: CSVSHCGTQYF.

The V and J genes are TRBV30 and TRBJ2-2, with 8 bases fitting TRBD2. This CDR3 contains 15 residues. CDR1 is GTSNPN and CDR2 is SVGIG in the germline V gene (reference sequence). The J segment lost 6 bases and the V segment lost 8 bases, leaving 14 bases of the junction unmatched. The CDR3 loop is CAQDGGVLPAGELFF. The CDR3 bases are TGTGCCCAAGACGGGGGGGTATTGCCGGCCGGGGAGCTGTTTTTT.

This clonotype was detected only a few times. The chain joins TRBV18 to TRBJ1-1; TRBD1 aligns across 7 bases. The CDR3 covers 14 residues. The germline V gene encodes CDR1 KGHSH and CDR2 LQKENI. V trimming: 6 bases; J trimming: 1 base; junction bases outside the gene matches: 5. The CDR3 nucleotides read TGTGCCAGCTCGCTTCAGGGGGAGAACACTGAAGCTTTCTTT. Its translation: CASSLQGENTEAFF.

In regard to this clonotype: This may be a read error, as it is one base from a much larger clone. The CDR3 does not close with the conserved phenylalanine or tryptophan, likely indicating a read error. The chain uses TRBV28 and TRBJ2-7; D tentatively reads TRBD1 or TRBD2 (7 bases each). Germline assignment: CDR1 MDHEN and CDR2 SYDVKM. The CDR3 spans 17 residues. V lost 6 bases, J lost 2 bases, and 23 bases lay in between. CDR3 sequence (DNA): TGTGCCAGCAGGGGAGGGGGGGGCAGGGGGTTAGCCTACGAGCAGTACTCC. Amino acid sequence: CASRGGGGRGLAYEQYS.

This clonotype was seen repeatedly, ten times or more. The chain recombines TRBV20-1 with TRBJ2-5; 10 bases are a match to TRBD2. This CDR3 contains 17 residues. The V segment lost 0 bases and the J segment 5 bases; nucleotides outside the gene matches: 12. In germline, CDR1 is DFQATT, CDR2 SNEGSKA (reference sequence). CDR3 nucleotide sequence: TGCAGTGCTAGAGATCCTGTGGTAGCGGGAGGTAGTGAGACCCAGTACTTC. Translation: CSARDPVVAGGSETQYF.

This clonotype is deemed medium-sized. J is TRBJ1-1 and V is TRBV6-5; no definite D call. CDR3 size: 13 residues. Trimming pared 0 bases from V and 3 bases from J, leaving 5 bases between. Looked up from germline, CDR1 is MNHEY and CDR2 is SVGAGI. Written as DNA, the CDR3 is TGTGCCAGCAGTTACTCAGGGTACACTGAAGCTTTCTTT. Protein: CASSYSGYTEAFF.

This clonotype has a count of ten or more. V usage is TRBV7-3 and J usage is TRBJ2-7, with 8 bases matching TRBD2. This CDR3 comprises 15 residues. Trimming cost V 2 bases and J 3 bases; bases outside gene matches: 6. CDR1 is SGHTA and CDR2 is FQGTGA in the germline V gene. The CDR3 protein is CASSLSATSVYEQYF. CDR3 sequence (DNA): TGTGCCAGCAGCTTATCCGCGACTAGCGTCTACGAGCAGTACTTC.

This clonotype was picked up many times. J is TRBJ1-2 and V is TRBV19; TRBD1 is a possible D gene (5 bases). The CDR3 is 13 amino acids. Germline loops: CDR1 LNHDA, CDR2 SQIVND (reference sequence). The V and J ends lost 3 bases and 5 bases respectively, with 10 bases between them. CDR3 in amino acids: CASSMSGRYGYTF. The CDR3 region has the DNA TGTGCCAGTAGTATGTCAGGGAGGTATGGCTACACCTTC.

This clonotype came up many times. The CDR3 nucleotides are TGTGCCAGCAGCTCGGCCACCCCCGAAGCTTTCTTT. Its protein is CASSSATPEAFF. V gene TRBV7-9 combines with J gene TRBJ1-1; D is unresolved. The CDR3 has 12 residues. The V and J ends lost 4 bases and 8 bases respectively, with 11 bases between them. From germline, CDR1 is SEHNR and CDR2 FQNEAQ (reference sequence).

This clonotype has a count of ten or more. This chain uses TRBV28 with TRBJ1-5; D is perhaps TRBD1 (5 bases). Trimming took 4 bases from V and 0 from J, leaving 13 bases between them. Per the germline V gene, CDR1 is MDHEN and CDR2 is SYDVKM. The length of the CDR3 is 16 residues. The DNA of the CDR3 is TGTGCCAGCAGTTGGGCGGGGACCTATAGCAATCAGCCCCAGCATTTT. It encodes CASSWAGTYSNQPQHF.

The J gene is TRBJ2-2, the V gene TRBV6-5; the match to TRBD1 covers 8 bases. The V gene's germline CDR1 is MNHEY and CDR2 SVGAGI. J lost 3 bases, V lost 0 bases, and 9 bases had no gene match. This CDR3 has 18 amino acids. The CDR3 reads CASSYSPGAGGYTGELFF. CDR3 coding DNA: TGTGCCAGCAGTTACTCGCCGGGGGCAGGGGGCTACACCGGGGAGCTGTTTTTT.